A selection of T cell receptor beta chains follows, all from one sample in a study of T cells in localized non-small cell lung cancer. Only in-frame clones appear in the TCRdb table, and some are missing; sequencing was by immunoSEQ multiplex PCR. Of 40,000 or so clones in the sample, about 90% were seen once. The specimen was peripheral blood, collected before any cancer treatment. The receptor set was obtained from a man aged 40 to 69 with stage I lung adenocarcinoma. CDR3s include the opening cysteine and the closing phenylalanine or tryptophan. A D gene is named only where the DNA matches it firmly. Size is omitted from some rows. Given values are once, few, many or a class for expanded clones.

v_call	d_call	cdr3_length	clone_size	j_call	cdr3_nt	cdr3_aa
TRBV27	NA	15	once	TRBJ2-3	TGTGCCAGCAGAAGTGGGTTCGGAGGCACAGATACGCAGTATTTT	CASRSGFGGTDTQYF
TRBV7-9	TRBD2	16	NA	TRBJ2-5	TGTGCCAGCAGCAGTCCGGGACTAGCGGGAGTTGAGACCCAGTACTTC	CASSSPGLAGVETQYF
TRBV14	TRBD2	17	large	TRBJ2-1	TGTGCCAGCAGCCAAGATCAGAGACTAGCGGGAGACAATGAGCAGTTCTTC	CASSQDQRLAGDNEQFF
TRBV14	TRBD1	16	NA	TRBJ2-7	TGTGCCAGCAGCCAAGATTTTGGCAGGGGGTGGTACGAGCAGTACTTC	CASSQDFGRGWYEQYF
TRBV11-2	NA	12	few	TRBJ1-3	TGTGCCAGCAGCTTAGTCGTAAACACCATATATTTT	CASSLVVNTIYF
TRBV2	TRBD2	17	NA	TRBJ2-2	TGTGCCAGCAGTCCCGGGACTAGCGGTGGAGGGGACGGGGAGCTGTTTTTT	CASSPGTSGGGDGELFF
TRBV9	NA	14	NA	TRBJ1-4	TGTGCCAGCAGCGCAGCGGGGGCAGGGGCCAAACTGTTTTTT	CASSAAGAGAKLFF
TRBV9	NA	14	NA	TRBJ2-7	TGTGCCAGCAGCGTGGTGATCCAGGGGGGCGAGCAGTACTTC	CASSVVIQGGEQYF
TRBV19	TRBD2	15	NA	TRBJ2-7	TGTGCCAGTAGTTTCACTAGCGGGGGAGGCTACGAGCAGTACTTC	CASSFTSGGGYEQYF
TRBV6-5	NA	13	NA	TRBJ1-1	TGTGCCAGCAGTTACGCCATAAACACTGAAGCTTTCTTT	CASSYAINTEAFF
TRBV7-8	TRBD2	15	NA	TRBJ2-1	TGTGCCAGCAGCATCCTAGCGGGGAGTTACAATGAGCAGTTCTTC	CASSILAGSYNEQFF
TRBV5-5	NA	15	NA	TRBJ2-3	TGTGCCAGCAGCTTTCGGCTAGTTCCCACAGATACGCAGTATTTT	CASSFRLVPTDTQYF
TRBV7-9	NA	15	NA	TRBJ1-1	TGTGCCAGCAGCTTATATGGAGGGGATGACACTGAAGCTTTCTTT	CASSLYGGDDTEAFF
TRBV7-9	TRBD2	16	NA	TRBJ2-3	TGTGCCAGCAGCTTATATCGGACTAGCGGGCCAGATACGCAGTATTTT	CASSLYRTSGPDTQYF
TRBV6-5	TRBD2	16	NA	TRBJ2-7	TGTGCCAGCAGTTACGCACTAGCGGGAGGGCCAGGCGAGCAGTACTTC	CASSYALAGGPGEQYF
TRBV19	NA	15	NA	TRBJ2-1	TGTGCCAGTACCATTAGGGGGTTACAAGGCAATGAGCAGTTCTTC	CASTIRGLQGNEQFF
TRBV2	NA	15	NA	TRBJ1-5	TGTGCCAGCAGTGAGGGGAACAGGGCGGGGCAGCCCCAGCATTTT	CASSEGNRAGQPQHF
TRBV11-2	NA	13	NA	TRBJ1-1	TGTGCCAGCAGCTTAGAACCAGGCTCGCTCGCTTTCTTT	CASSLEPGSLAFF
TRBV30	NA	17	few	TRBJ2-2	TGTGCCGGGGCGCGCGGGACGGGTCCTGGTTACACCGGGGAGCTGTTTTTT	CAGARGTGPGYTGELFF
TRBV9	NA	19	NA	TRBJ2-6	TGTGCCAGCAGCGTATTCGGACGGGAATCTTACTCTGGGGCCAACGTCCTGACTTTC	CASSVFGRESYSGANVLTF
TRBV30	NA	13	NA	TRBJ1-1	TGTGCCTGGAGTGGTGGATTTAACACTGAAGCTTTCTTT	CAWSGGFNTEAFF
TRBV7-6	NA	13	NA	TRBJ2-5	TGTGCCAGCAGCTTAAATCTCGGAGAGACCCAGTACTTC	CASSLNLGETQYF
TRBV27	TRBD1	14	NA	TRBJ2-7	TGTGCCAGCAAAAGGACAGGGGTATCCTACGAGCAGTACTTC	CASKRTGVSYEQYF
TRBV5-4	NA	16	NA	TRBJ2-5	TGTGCCAGCAGCTCCTTACACGGACAGACAAAAGAGACCCAGTACTTC	CASSSLHGQTKETQYF
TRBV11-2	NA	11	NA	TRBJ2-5	TGTGCCAGCAGCGTAGGGGAGACCCAGTACTTC	CASSVGETQYF
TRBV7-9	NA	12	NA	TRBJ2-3	TGTGCCAGCAGTCTGAAGACAGATACGCAGTATTTT	CASSLKTDTQYF
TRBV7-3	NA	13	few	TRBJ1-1	TGTGCCAGCAGCTTAAATAGGGACACTGAAGCTTTCTTT	CASSLNRDTEAFF
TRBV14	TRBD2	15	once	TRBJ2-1	TGTGCCAGCAGGTCGACTAGCTCCTCTTACAATGAGCAGTTCTTC	CASRSTSSSYNEQFF
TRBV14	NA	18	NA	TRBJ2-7	TGTGCCAGCAGCCAAGATTCTATTAAGGAGATCAAGATGGATGAGCAGTACTTC	CASSQDSIKEIKMDEQYF
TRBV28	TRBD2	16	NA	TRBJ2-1	TGTGCCAGCGGAACGGACGGGGAGGGGTCCTACAATGAGCAGTTCTTC	CASGTDGEGSYNEQFF
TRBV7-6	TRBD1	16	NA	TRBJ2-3	TGTGCCAGCAGCCTCCCAGGGGCAGGGGGTACAGATACGCAGTATTTT	CASSLPGAGGTDTQYF
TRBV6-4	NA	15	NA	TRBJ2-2	TGTGCCAGCACCCCTCAAGGAGGCGGCACCGGGGAGCTGTTTTTT	CASTPQGGGTGELFF
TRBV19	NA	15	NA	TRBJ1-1	TGTGCCAGTAGTATCACCTCAGGGGATTGGGCTGAAGCTTTCTTT	CASSITSGDWAEAFF
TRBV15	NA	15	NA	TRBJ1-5	TGTGCCACCAGCAGAGATCCGGGGAGCAATCAGCCCCAGCATTTT	CATSRDPGSNQPQHF
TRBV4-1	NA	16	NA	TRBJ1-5	TGCGCCAGCAGCCAAGGGGCAGGGAAGATAAATCAGCCCCAGCATTTT	CASSQGAGKINQPQHF
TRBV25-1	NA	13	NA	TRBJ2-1	TGTGCCAGCATTGCGGGCGGCTACAATGAGCAGTTCTTC	CASIAGGYNEQFF
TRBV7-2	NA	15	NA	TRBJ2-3	TGTGCCAGCAGCTTCTTCGGTACAGGCACAGATACGCAGTATTTT	CASSFFGTGTDTQYF
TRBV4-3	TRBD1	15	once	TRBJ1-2	TGCGCCAGCAGCCAAGGTGGGACAGGGCTTTATGGCTACACCTTC	CASSQGGTGLYGYTF
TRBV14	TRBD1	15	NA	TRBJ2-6	TGTGCCAGCAGCCAAGGGACAGGTCGTACCAACGTCCTGACTTTC	CASSQGTGRTNVLTF
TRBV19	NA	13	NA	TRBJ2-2	TGTGCCAGTAGTACGGACCGATACGGGGAGCTGTTTTTT	CASSTDRYGELFF
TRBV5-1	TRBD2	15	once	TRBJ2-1	TGCGCCAGCAGCTTGTCTAGCGGGGTGTCAAATGAGCAGTTCTTC	CASSLSSGVSNEQFF
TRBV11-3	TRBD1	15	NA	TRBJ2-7	TGTGCCAGCAGCTTAGGTTCTGGGACAGCCTACGAGCAGTACTTC	CASSLGSGTAYEQYF
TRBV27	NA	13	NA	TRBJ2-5	TGTGCCAGCAGTTTCCTCCTGGGAGAGACCCAGTACTTC	CASSFLLGETQYF
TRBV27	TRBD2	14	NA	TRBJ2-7	TGTGCCAGCAGAAGCGGGCGGGAGACCTACGAGCAGTACTTC	CASRSGRETYEQYF
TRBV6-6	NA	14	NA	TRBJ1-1	TGTGCCAGCAGTGTAAAGGGGGAATCGGTTGAAGCTTTCTTT	CASSVKGESVEAFF
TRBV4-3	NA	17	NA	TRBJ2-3	TGCGCCAGCAGCCAAGATACCCCCGGGACTTGGAGAGATACGCAGTATTTT	CASSQDTPGTWRDTQYF
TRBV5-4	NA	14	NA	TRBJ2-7	TGTGCCAGCAGTTTTTTCTTAGCGATCCACGAGCAGTACTTC	CASSFFLAIHEQYF
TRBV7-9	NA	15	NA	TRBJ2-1	TGTGCCAGCAGCTTAGAGGCGGCCCCCAAGGATGAGCAGTTCTTC	CASSLEAAPKDEQFF
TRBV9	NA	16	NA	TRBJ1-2	TGTGCCAGCAGCGTATCTCCCCGGGGGTCTGACTATGGCTACACCTTC	CASSVSPRGSDYGYTF
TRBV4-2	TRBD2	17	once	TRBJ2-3	TGTGCCAGCAGCCAAGATGGGGGACTAGCGGGCACAGATACGCAGTATTTT	CASSQDGGLAGTDTQYF
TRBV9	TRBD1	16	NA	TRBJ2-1	TGTGCCAGCAGCGTAGATCCACAGGGGGCTGTAAATGAGCAGTTCTTC	CASSVDPQGAVNEQFF
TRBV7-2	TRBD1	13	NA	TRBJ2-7	TGTGCCAGCAGCTTCCAACAGGGGGACGAGCAGTACTTC	CASSFQQGDEQYF
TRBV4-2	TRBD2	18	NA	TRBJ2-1	TGTGCCAGCAGCCAAGAACCCCGGGAGCGGGAGTTCTACAATGAGCAGTTCTTC	CASSQEPREREFYNEQFF
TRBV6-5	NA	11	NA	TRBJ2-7	TGTGCCAGCAGCTCCCGCAGCGAGCAGTACTTC	CASSSRSEQYF
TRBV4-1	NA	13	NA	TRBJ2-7	TGCGCCAGCAGCCAAGTGGGTAGAGACGAGCAGTACTTC	CASSQVGRDEQYF
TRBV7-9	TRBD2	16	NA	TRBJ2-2	TGTGCCAGCGTTGGTAGCGGGAGTTCGAACACCGGGGAGCTGTTTTTT	CASVGSGSSNTGELFF
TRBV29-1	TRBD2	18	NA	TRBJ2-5	TGCAGCGTTCTGACCCCCGGACTAGCGGGACCCGGCGGCGAGACCCAGTACTTC	CSVLTPGLAGPGGETQYF